The 27 T cell receptor beta chains listed next were all sequenced from one sample in a study of molecular identifiers for immune sequencing clone quantification. Via MiXCR, TCRdb re-called the PCR reads, giving one row per CDR3 protein. Found here are fewer than 350,000 distinct CDR3 sequences, 20% to 25% of them singletons; the top ten hold approximately 0.8%. The sample consisted of naive CD8+ T cells from blood, with Jurkat cell RNA spiked in. The subset is: FACS-sorted CD8+CD4-CCR7+CD45RA+ naive T cells. All receptors derive from a human donor in good health. Some libraries in this study had Jurkat cell RNA spiked in.

This clonotype was seen many times. The chain recombines TRBV7-2 with TRBJ2-3, with D tentatively TRBD1 (5 bases). CDR1 is SGHTA, CDR2 FQGNSA, per germline. V was clipped by 3 bases and J by 1 base, with 17 bases between them. The CDR3 runs 17 residues. This chain's CDR3 is CASSFPRQFQGTDTQYF. The CDR3 nucleotides read TGTGCCAGCAGCTTCCCCAGACAGTTCCAAGGCACAGATACGCAGTATTTT.

At least ten counts were recorded for this clonotype. The rearrangement uses TRBV6-5 and TRBJ1-2; 8 positions match TRBD1. This CDR3 comprises 13 residues. Looked up from germline, CDR1 is MNHEY and CDR2 is SVGAGI. J lost 3 bases, V lost 8 bases, and 5 bases had no gene match. The CDR3 sequence is CASGQGIYYGYTF. The CDR3 DNA is TGTGCCAGCGGACAGGGTATTTACTATGGCTACACCTTC.

As concerns this clonotype: As the CDR3 is not closed by the conserved phenylalanine or tryptophan, this likely results from a read error. The chain uses TRBV20-1 and TRBJ2-7; D remains ambiguous. This CDR3 spans 12 amino acids. CDR1 is DFQATT, CDR2 SNEGSKA, per germline (reference sequence). The V end was cut by 5 bases, the J end by 6 bases, with 14 bases between. The CDR3 DNA reads as TGCAGTGCTCCCCTCGTTTCGGGCGAGCAGTACCTC. As protein: CSAPLVSGEQYL.

As for this clonotype: A much larger clone differs from this one at a single base, so this may be a read error. Because it lacks the conserved phenylalanine or tryptophan at the end, this CDR3 is likely a read error. The gene calls are TRBV12-3 or TRBV12-4 and TRBJ2-1; D is uncertain. The V end was cut by 6 bases, the J end by 10 bases, with 13 bases between. There are 12 residues in the CDR3. CDR3 in amino acids: CASSETEPEQFL. CDR3 sequence (DNA): TGTGCCAGCAGCGAAACTGAGCCCGAGCAGTTCCTC.

This clonotype was found many times. This chain uses TRBV29-1 with TRBJ2-3; 7 nucleotides line up with TRBD2. CDR3 length: 14 residues. Unmatched junction bases numbered 8, after V lost 4 bases and J lost 4 bases. Germline V CDR1 and CDR2: SQVTM, ANQGSEA. CDR3 bases: TGCAGCGTTGTTCTCGCGGGAGAGTCAGATACGCAGTATTTT. This codes for CSVVLAGESDTQYF.

Ten or more counts support this clonotype. The CDR3 nucleotides are TGTGCCAGCAGTTGGAGAGGTATCTCTGGAAACACCATATATTTT. Amino acid sequence: CASSWRGISGNTIYF. The genes are TRBV28 and TRBJ1-3; D remains unclear. Germline CDR1 MDHEN, CDR2 SYDVKM. This CDR3 is built from 15 residues. V was clipped by 4 bases and J by 0 bases, with 10 bases between them.

This clonotype was counted ten times or more. J is TRBJ2-5 and V is TRBV4-3, with D uncertain. The CDR3 extends over 12 amino acids. The V end lost 0 bases, the J end lost 1 base, and 0 bases lay between the germline ends. Germline CDR1 LGHNA, CDR2 YSLEER. CDR3 nucleotide sequence: TGCGCCAGCAGCCAAGACCAAGAGACCCAGTACTTC. Translation: CASSQDQETQYF.

The CDR3, as DNA: TGCAGTTCATATCACCACCAAGGGGGTAAACCGTACGAGCAGTACTTC. Its protein is CSSYHHQGGKPYEQYF. The chain combines TRBV20-1 with TRBJ2-7; perhaps TRBD1 as D (6 bases). V lost 8 bases, J lost 4 bases, and 27 bases lay in between. The CDR3 covers 16 residues. Germline V gene lookup returns CDR1 DFQATT and CDR2 SNEGSKA (reference sequence).

As concerns this clonotype: Given a much more abundant clone one base away, this may be a read error. The gene calls are TRBV12-3 or TRBV12-4 and TRBJ1-1; 9 positions match TRBD1. Germline trimming cut 6 bases from V and 2 bases from J; bases unmatched to any gene: 7. The CDR3 covers 15 residues. The CDR3 DNA reads TGTGCCAGCAGCCCTAGACAGGGGGTAAACACTGAAGCTTTCTTT. The encoded protein is CASSPRQGVNTEAFF.

As concerns this clonotype: It may be a read error: a sequence one base away is much more abundant. The chain links TRBV24-1 to TRBJ2-7; D gene unclear. The CDR3 runs to 11 residues. The germline V and J ends were trimmed by 4 bases and 4 bases, with 4 bases remaining between them. The germline V gene has CDR1 KGHDR and CDR2 SFDVKD. The CDR3 DNA sequence: TGTGCCACCAGTGAAGATTACGAGCAGTACTTC. Protein sequence: CATSEDYEQYF.

This clonotype was recorded many times. The V gene is TRBV7-6, the J gene TRBJ1-4; 7 bases map to TRBD1. Losses at the gene ends were 0 bases for V and 5 bases for J; bases not matched to a gene: 6. CDR3 size: 16 residues. The germline V gene has CDR1 SGHVS and CDR2 FNYEAQ. The CDR3 here is CASSLAFGQENEKLFF. CDR3 coding DNA: TGTGCCAGCAGCTTAGCGTTTGGACAGGAAAATGAAAAACTGTTTTTT.

Regarding this clonotype: A much larger clone differs by one base, so this may be a read error. The gene calls are TRBV6-5 and TRBJ2-7; the match to TRBD1 covers 9 bases. CDR3 length equals 14 residues. Germline CDR1 is MNHEY and CDR2 is SVGAGI. CDR3 protein: CASSSGTGYYERYF. The CDR3 DNA reads TGTGCCAGCAGCTCCGGGACAGGGTACTACGAGCGGTACTTC.

In the case of this clonotype: Possible read error: a much larger clone is one base away. The chain couples TRBV4-1 to TRBJ1-5; no clear D. CDR3 length equals 12 residues. In germline, CDR1 is MGHRA, CDR2 YSYEKL. Trimming shortened V by 3 bases and J by 4 bases, and 4 bases separated the two germline ends. CDR3 coding DNA: TGCGCCAGCAGCCATGGAAATCAGCCCCAGCATTTT. Its translation: CASSHGNQPQHF.

This clonotype was seen many times. V and J are TRBV27 and TRBJ2-3; perhaps TRBD1 as D (6 bases). V gave up 6 bases and J gave up 2 bases, with 12 bases separating them. The CDR3 spans 14 residues. Germline V gene data show CDR1 as MNHEY and CDR2 as SMNVEV (reference sequence). This CDR3 is CASSSWDNTDTQYF. The CDR3 nucleotides read TGTGCCAGCAGCAGTTGGGACAACACAGATACGCAGTATTTT.

In this sample, this clonotype turned up many times. CDR3 sequence reads: CASSLFSGELAKNIQYF. In DNA, the CDR3 is TGTGCCAGCAGTTTATTCTCGGGGGAGTTGGCCAAAAACATTCAGTACTTC. The chain uses TRBV28 and TRBJ2-4, with D perhaps TRBD2 (6 bases). Trimming took off 1 base at V and 1 base at J, with 14 bases between the two ends. CDR3 length: 17 residues. Germline loops: CDR1 MDHEN, CDR2 SYDVKM.

This clonotype has just a few counts. This sequence joins TRBV28 and TRBJ2-3, with D possibly being TRBD1 (5 bases). This CDR3 contains 13 residues. Per germline, CDR1 MDHEN and CDR2 SYDVKM. Trimming cost V 5 bases and J 4 bases, with 10 bases left between them. The CDR3, as DNA: TGTGCCAGCAGTCCCTCAGGGTCAGATACGCAGTATTTT. It specifies CASSPSGSDTQYF.

As regards this clonotype: A read error is possible here, since a much larger clone lies one base away. The CDR3 sequence: CASSPPGFYGYTF. The CDR3 nucleotides are TGTGCCAGCTCTCCCCCCGGGTTTTATGGCTACACCTTC. V gene TRBV2 combines with J gene TRBJ1-2; the D is unclear. The germline V and J ends were trimmed by 8 bases and 5 bases, with 15 bases remaining between them. The germline gives CDR1 SNHLY, CDR2 FYNNEI. CDR3 size: 13 residues.

This clonotype was picked up a small number of times. The rearrangement links TRBV6-2 or TRBV6-3 to TRBJ2-1; D ambiguous. CDR1 and CDR2 (germline): MNHEY, SVGEGT. V lost 2 bases and J lost 8, with 4 bases in between. The CDR3 runs to 11 residues. The CDR3 region is CASSYVDEQFF. The CDR3 DNA reads TGTGCCAGCAGTTACGTAGATGAGCAGTTCTTC.

The chain carries TRBV13 and TRBJ2-3; D perhaps matches TRBD2 (8 bases). The CDR3 has 16 residues. Germline CDR1 reads PRHDT; CDR2 reads FYEKMQ (reference sequence). Trimming left V 3 bases short and J 4 bases short, with 17 bases between. The CDR3 loop reads CASSFGGARGADTQYF. The CDR3 DNA sequence: TGTGCCAGCAGCTTCGGGGGGGCCAGGGGGGCAGATACGCAGTATTTT.

The table lists this clonotype with many counts. The V and J genes are TRBV5-1 and TRBJ2-5, with D unclear. V was pared by 6 bases and J by 4 bases, with 22 bases between. The CDR3 has 16 amino acids. Per the germline V gene, CDR1 is SGHRS and CDR2 is YFSETQ. The DNA for the CDR3 is TGCGCCAGCAAGCTGCTAGGGCCAAATATTTTAGAGACCCAGTACTTC. Encoded protein: CASKLLGPNILETQYF.

This clonotype has a single count. This may arise from a read error, as a much more abundant clone is one base away. This sequence joins TRBV7-2 and TRBJ1-1; D might be TRBD1 (5 bases). The CDR3 contains 17 residues. Germline V gene data show CDR1 as SGHTA and CDR2 as FQGNSA. Trimming took off 5 bases at V and 0 bases at J, with 19 bases between the two ends. CDR3 region: CASSPPQDWVMNTEAFF. The DNA of the CDR3 is TGTGCCAGCAGCCCCCCACAGGATTGGGTCATGAACACTGAAGCTTTCTTT. The full variable domain, in which reference TRBV7-2 and TRBJ1-1 provide the parts outside the CDR3, is GAGVSQSPSNKVTEKGKDVELRCDPISGHTALYWYRQSLGQGLEFLIYFQGNSAPDKSGLPSDRFSAERTGGSVSTLTIQRTQQEDSAVYLCASSPPQDWVMNTEAFFGQGTRLTVV.

This clonotype was counted many times. The rearrangement links TRBV5-1 to TRBJ2-1; D might be TRBD1 (6 bases). The CDR3 length is 11 residues. V lost 4 bases and J 13 bases, leaving 12 bases between the germline ends. Germline V lookup: CDR1 SGHRS, CDR2 YFSETQ. This CDR3 reads CASSLPDRQFF. CDR3 in DNA: TGCGCCAGCAGCCTACCGGACAGACAGTTCTTC.

In its sample, this clonotype was seen a few times. The genes are TRBV3-1 and TRBJ2-1, with D possibly TRBD2 on 7 matching bases. The CDR3 covers 15 residues. CDR1 is LGHDT and CDR2 is YNNKEL in the germline V gene (reference sequence). V was trimmed by 1 base and J by 9 bases, leaving 16 bases between them. The DNA for the CDR3 is TGTGCCAGCAGCCAAGCGGGGGGCCCCCAGAGTGAGCAGTTCTTC. This encodes CASSQAGGPQSEQFF.

Turning to this clonotype: A much larger clone sits a single nucleotide away, making a read error possible. This CDR3 fails to terminate in the conserved phenylalanine or tryptophan, so it likely reflects a read error. The chain joins TRBV7-9 to TRBJ2-5; D is perhaps TRBD2 (5 bases). The CDR3 covers 13 residues. CDR1 is SEHNR, CDR2 FQNEAQ, per germline (reference sequence). V was trimmed by 5 bases and J by 1 base, leaving 8 bases between them. CDR3 sequence reads: CASSRGVQETQYL. The CDR3 nucleotides are TGTGCCAGCAGCCGGGGAGTCCAAGAGACCCAGTACCTC.

There are many counts of this clonotype. The chain combines TRBV6-2 or TRBV6-3 with TRBJ2-1; D might be TRBD2 (6 bases). This CDR3 is 14 amino acids long. V lost 2 bases and J 8 bases, leaving 13 bases between the germline ends. CDR1 is MNHEY, CDR2 SVGEGT, per germline. The CDR3, as DNA: TGTGCCAGCAGTTACGGGTTGAGGGACTATGAGCAGTTCTTC. Translation gives CASSYGLRDYEQFF.

This clonotype was seen ten or more times. The chain uses TRBV9 and TRBJ1-5; D uncertain. The CDR3 spans 13 residues. V dropped 0 bases and J dropped 3 bases, with 4 bases sitting between them. The V gene's germline CDR1 is SGDLS and CDR2 YYNGEE. The DNA for the CDR3 is TGTGCCAGCAGCGTAGCTGACAATCAGCCCCAGCATTTT. Translated, it gives CASSVADNQPQHF. The variable domain in full, completed from reference TRBV9 and TRBJ1-5, reads DSGVTQTPKHLITATGQRVTLRCSPRSGDLSVYWYQQSLDQGLQFLIQYYNGEERAKGNILERFSAQQFPDLHSELNLSSLELGDSALYFCASSVADNQPQHFGDGTRLSIL.

This clonotype appeared many times. The chain links TRBV27 to TRBJ2-1; D gene uncertain. The CDR3 totals 15 residues. Looked up from germline, CDR1 is MNHEY and CDR2 is SMNVEV (reference sequence). Deletions cut 2 bases from V and 3 bases from J, with 11 bases between. CDR3 loop: CASSLTWAVYNEQFF. In DNA form, the CDR3 reads TGTGCCAGCAGTTTAACCTGGGCAGTCTACAATGAGCAGTTCTTC.